What follows is one T cell receptor beta chain and its context. The target antigen is unknown. Healthy bone marrow donors supplied every sample. This sample is drawn from a study of cytomegalovirus exposure and HLA in healthy donors. Findings and caveats of the study: When analyzed later, a missense DCLRE1C variant was found to be linked to TCR beta V- and J-gene trimming. 16,951 TCR beta sequences were associated with HLA alleles at 0.05 false discovery rate in a later analysis. Researchers counted 164 TCR beta chains as cytomegalovirus-associated.

Amplification used 60 Vbeta primers and 13 Jbeta primers. Assay used: immunoSEQ multiplex PCR; TCRdb lists only in-frame clones, some missing. The repertoire shows 75,000 to 85,000 clones; the top ten hold less than 5%. Germline V lookup: CDR1 MDHEN, CDR2 SYDVKM. Trimming shortened V by 6 bases and J by 0 bases, and 5 bases separated the two germline ends. This CDR3 contains 12 residues. The chain has TRBV28 and TRBJ2-5; D unclear. Input material: PBMCs. The sequence derives from a man aged 18-30 years in good health and CMV-seropositive. CDR3 nucleotides: TGTGCCAGCAGGTCCGACCAAGAGACCCAGTACTTC. Amino acid sequence: CASRSDQETQYF.